Included here is one TCR beta chain sequence, with context. What antigen it recognizes has not been identified. Base qualities are not recorded, but no much larger clone differs from it by a single base. The listed sequencing device is Illumina HiSeq 1500. Through fastp at Q25 and MiXCR, TCRdb rebuilt clones from the public reads, retaining in-frame beta chains. Identical CDR3 protein sequences are pooled into one entry, listed with their most common genes and DNA. The sample records about 260,000 distinct CDR3 sequences, around 8.7% of which are singletons. Clones ranked in the top ten supply less than 15% of the sample. The entry originates in a study of T cell repertoires in cytomegalovirus infection (dated by TCRdb to between 2018 and 2021). With regard to the full study: Because public TCR beta signatures pointed to carriage of CMV infection together with the matching HLA type, the HLA type of each donor mattered for the analysis. Study-wide findings and limitations: The ex vivo response was dominated by HLA-C-restricted CMV-specific TCR beta clonotypes, which also provided the single most frequent clonotype in two of eight donors. In both this cohort and an independent cohort of some 370 donors, the cumulative frequency of public TCR beta family members distinguished carriers of CMV infection plus the relevant HLA type.

From a lookup of the germline V gene, CDR1 and CDR2 are SQVTM and ANQGSEA. The CDR3 covers 15 residues, taking in both the cysteine and the phenylalanine. The read is trimmed to its CDR3 DNA, 45 bases read in frame from base 1. The germline ends are 18 bases apart after V is trimmed by 2 bases and J by 4 bases. Source material: PBMCs. The receptor's source is a human donor in good health (CMV status not recorded). Some clones in this sample may be carry-over from other donors' samples. The chain joins TRBV29-1 to TRBJ2-7, with the D gene uncertain. The bases are TGCAGCGTTGAATTCCAGGCAGGACGATCTTACGAGCAGTACTTC. Its amino acids are CSVEFQAGRSYEQYF.